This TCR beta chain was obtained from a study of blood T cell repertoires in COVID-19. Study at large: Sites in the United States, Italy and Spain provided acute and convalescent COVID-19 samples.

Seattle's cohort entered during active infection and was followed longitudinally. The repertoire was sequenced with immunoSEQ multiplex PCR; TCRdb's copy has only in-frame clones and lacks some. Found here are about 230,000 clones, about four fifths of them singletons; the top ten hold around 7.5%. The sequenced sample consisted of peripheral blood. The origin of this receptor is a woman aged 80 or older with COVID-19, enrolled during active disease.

The CDR3 bases are TGCGCCAGCAGCCAGGGACAGAGCGCTTGGGAGCAGTACTTC. This codes for CASSQGQSAWEQYF. The chain joins TRBV5-1 to TRBJ2-7; TRBD1 matches 7 bases. With V trimmed by 4 bases and J by 7 bases, 11 bases remained unmatched. Germline V lookup: CDR1 SGHRS, CDR2 YFSETQ. There are 14 residues in the CDR3.